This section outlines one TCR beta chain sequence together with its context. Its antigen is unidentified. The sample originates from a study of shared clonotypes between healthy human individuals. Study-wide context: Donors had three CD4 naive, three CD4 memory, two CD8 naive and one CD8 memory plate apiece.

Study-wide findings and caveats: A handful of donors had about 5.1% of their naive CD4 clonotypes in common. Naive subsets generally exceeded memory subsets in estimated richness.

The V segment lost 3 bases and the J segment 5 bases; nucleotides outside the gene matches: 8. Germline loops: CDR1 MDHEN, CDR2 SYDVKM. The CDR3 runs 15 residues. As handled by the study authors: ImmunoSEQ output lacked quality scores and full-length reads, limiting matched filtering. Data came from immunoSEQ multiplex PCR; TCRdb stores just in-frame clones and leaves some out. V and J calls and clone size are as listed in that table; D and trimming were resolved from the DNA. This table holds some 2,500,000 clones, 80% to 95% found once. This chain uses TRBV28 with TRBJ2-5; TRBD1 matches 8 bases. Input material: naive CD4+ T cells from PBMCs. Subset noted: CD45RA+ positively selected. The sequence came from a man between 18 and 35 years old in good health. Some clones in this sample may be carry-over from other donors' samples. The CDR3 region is CASSFPRTGQETQYF. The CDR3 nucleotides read TGTGCCAGCAGTTTTCCCCGGACAGGGCAGGAGACCCAGTACTTC.